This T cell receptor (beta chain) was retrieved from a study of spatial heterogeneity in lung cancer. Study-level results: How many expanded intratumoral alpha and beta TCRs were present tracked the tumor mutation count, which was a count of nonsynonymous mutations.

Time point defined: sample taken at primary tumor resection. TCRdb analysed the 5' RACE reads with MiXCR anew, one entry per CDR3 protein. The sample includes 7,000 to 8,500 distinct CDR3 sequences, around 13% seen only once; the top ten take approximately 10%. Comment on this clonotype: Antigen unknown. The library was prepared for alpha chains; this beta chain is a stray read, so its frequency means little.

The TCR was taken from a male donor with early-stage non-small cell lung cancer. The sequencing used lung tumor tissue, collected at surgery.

CDR3 DNA: TGCAGTGCTAGAATAGTCGCCGGGGAGCTGTTTTTT. Translated: CSARIVAGELFF. This rearrangement joins TRBV20-1 to TRBJ2-2; no reliable D call. CDR1 is DFQATT, CDR2 SNEGSKA, per germline (reference sequence). The CDR3 length is 12 residues. The V end was cut by 2 bases, the J end by 6 bases, with 7 bases between.